The sequence of this TCR beta chain was determined in a study of identical twins. Notes on the study in general: Its conclusions, products of cross-sectional statistical analysis, did not come from following the same donors.

The V and J ends lost 1 base and 7 bases respectively, with 7 bases between them. CDR1 WSHSY and CDR2 SAAADI come from the germline V gene. The CDR3 spans 13 residues. Regarding this clonotype: Its target is unknown.

TCRdb re-called the 5' RACE reads through MiXCR, storing one row per CDR3 protein. The sample lists about 390,000 distinct CDR3 sequences, 7% to 9.5% occurring once. Material: naive T cells sorted from blood. The chain carries TRBV10-2 and TRBJ2-2, with D perhaps matching TRBD2 (5 bases). The TCR comes from a woman aged 45-59 years in good health. In nucleotides, the CDR3 is TGCGCCAGCAGTGAGTTCCGGGACGGGGAGCTGTTTTTT. Translation gives CASSEFRDGELFF.